This TCR beta chain was recorded in a study of blood T cells in healthy people across ages. Findings and caveats of the study: Roughly linear age-related decline in beta diversity appeared, significant by age roughly 40. Relative to aged donors, long-lived donors carried more naive CD4+ cells and displayed higher diversity.

The CDR3 length is 15 residues. Germline CDR1 MGHRA, CDR2 YSYEKL. The ends were cut back, 4 bases at V and 3 bases at J, with 13 bases in the middle. There are a few counts of this clonotype. What it recognizes is unknown. The authors ran a second PCR of roughly 6 to 12 cycles using a sample-barcoded 5' primer and a J-beta primer mix. Each cDNA molecule carried a tag from a template-switch adaptor that contained 12 random nucleotides. TCRdb recomputed calls from the 5' RACE reads with MiXCR, one row per CDR3 protein. The table has about 970,000 distinct CDR3 sequences, around 54% seen once. This chain uses TRBV4-1 with TRBJ2-1; D uncertain. The TCR originated in a woman aged 55-70 years in good health. The sequenced material came from blood. The CDR3 loop is CASSRKTELYNEQFF. CDR3 coding DNA: TGCGCCAGCAGCCGCAAAACCGAACTCTACAATGAGCAGTTCTTC.